This T cell receptor beta chain originates from a study of blood T cell repertoires in COVID-19. In the study overall: Sites across the United States, Italy and Spain contributed samples from acute and convalescent COVID-19. The analysed material was cDNA or gDNA that came from T cells, B-cell-depleted T cells, or PBMCs.

Original processing methods: Reference gene primer amplification gave nucleated cell count estimates. Some clones are missing from TCRdb's copy, which holds only in-frame ones; the method was immunoSEQ multiplex PCR. The DNA gave D and trimming, while V, J and clone size come from that table. The sample lists over 150,000 clones, approximately 80% occurring once. Sample: peripheral blood. This TCR derives from a woman aged 55 to 70 with acute or convalescent COVID-19.

The CDR3 is CASSFLQGGEAFF. CDR3 bases: TGTGCCAGCAGCTTTTTGCAGGGAGGGGAAGCTTTCTTT. The gene calls are TRBV7-2 and TRBJ1-1, with D possibly being TRBD1 (5 bases). V lost 3 bases and J 8 bases, leaving 13 bases between the germline ends. This CDR3 contains 13 residues. Germline CDR1 SGHTA, CDR2 FQGNSA. Full variable domain (missing parts from reference TRBV7-2 and TRBJ1-1): GAGVSQSPSNKVTEKGKDVELRCDPISGHTALYWYRQSLGQGLEFLIYFQGNSAPDKSGLPSDRFSAERTGGSVSTLTIQRTQQEDSAVYLCASSFLQGGEAFFGQGTRLTVV.